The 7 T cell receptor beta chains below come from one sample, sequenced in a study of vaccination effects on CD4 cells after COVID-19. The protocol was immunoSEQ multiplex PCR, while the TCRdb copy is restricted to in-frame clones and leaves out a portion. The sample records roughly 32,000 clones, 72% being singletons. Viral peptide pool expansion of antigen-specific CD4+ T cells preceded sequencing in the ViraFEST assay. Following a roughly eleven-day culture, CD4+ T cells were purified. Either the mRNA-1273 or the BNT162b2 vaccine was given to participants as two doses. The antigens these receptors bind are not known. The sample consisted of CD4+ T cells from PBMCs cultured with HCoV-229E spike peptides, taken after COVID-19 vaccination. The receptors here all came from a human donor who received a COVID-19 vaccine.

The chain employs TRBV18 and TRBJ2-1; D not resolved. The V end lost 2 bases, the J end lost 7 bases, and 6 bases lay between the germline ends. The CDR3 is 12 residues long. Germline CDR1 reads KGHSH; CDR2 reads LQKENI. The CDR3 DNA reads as TGTGCCAGCTCACCAGGCACGAATGAGCAGTTCTTC. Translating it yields CASSPGTNEQFF.

The CDR3 DNA reads as TGTGCCAGCAGGCCCAGCTCCCTCGTTAGCTCCTACGAGCAGTACTTC. It yields the protein CASRPSSLVSSYEQYF. The V gene is TRBV2, the J gene TRBJ2-7; D is undetermined. The V gene lost 6 bases and the J gene lost 0 bases, with 18 bases spanning the gap. CDR1 is SNHLY, CDR2 FYNNEI, per germline. The CDR3 has 16 residues.

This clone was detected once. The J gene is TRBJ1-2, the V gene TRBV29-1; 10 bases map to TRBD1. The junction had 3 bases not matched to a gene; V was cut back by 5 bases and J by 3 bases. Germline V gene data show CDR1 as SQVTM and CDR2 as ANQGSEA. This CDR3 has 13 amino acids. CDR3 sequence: CSVRTGGDYGYTF. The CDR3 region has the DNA TGCAGCGTTCGGACAGGGGGAGACTATGGCTACACCTTC.

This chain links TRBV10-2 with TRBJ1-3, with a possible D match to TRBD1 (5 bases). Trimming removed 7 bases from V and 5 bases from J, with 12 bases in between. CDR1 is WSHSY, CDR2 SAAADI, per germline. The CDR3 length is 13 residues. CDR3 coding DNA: TGCGCCAGCACTTTGGGGGATAGAAACACCATATATTTT. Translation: CASTLGDRNTIYF.

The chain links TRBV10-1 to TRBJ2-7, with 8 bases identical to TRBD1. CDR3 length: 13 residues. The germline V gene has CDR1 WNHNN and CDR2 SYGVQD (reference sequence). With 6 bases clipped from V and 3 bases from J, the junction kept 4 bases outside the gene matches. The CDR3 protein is CASRRDRNYEQYF. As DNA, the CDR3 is TGCGCCAGCAGGAGGGACAGGAACTACGAGCAGTACTTC.

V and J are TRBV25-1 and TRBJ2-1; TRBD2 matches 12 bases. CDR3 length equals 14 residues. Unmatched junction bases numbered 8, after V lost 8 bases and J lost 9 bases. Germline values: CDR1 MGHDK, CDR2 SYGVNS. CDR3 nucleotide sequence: TGTGCCAGCTGTCTAGCGGGAGGGCCAGGTGAGCAGTTCTTC. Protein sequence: CASCLAGGPGEQFF.

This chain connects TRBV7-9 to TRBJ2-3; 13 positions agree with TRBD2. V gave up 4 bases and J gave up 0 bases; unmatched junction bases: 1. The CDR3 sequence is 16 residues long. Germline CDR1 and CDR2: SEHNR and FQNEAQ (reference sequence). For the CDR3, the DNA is TGTGCCAGCAGCTCGGGACTAGCGGGAAGCACAGATACGCAGTATTTT. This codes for CASSSGLAGSTDTQYF.